The 8 T cell receptor beta chains below come from one sample, sequenced in a study of vaccination and CD4 T cells after COVID-19. These TCRs' antigens remain unknown. Treatment meaning: approximately 9-day PBMC culture with coronavirus spike peptide pools or control peptides (ViraFEST assay). Scientists ran DNA taken from cultured CD4+ T cells through the Oncomine TCR Beta short-read assay for sequencing. TCRdb ran MiXCR on the PCR reads and lists one entry per CDR3 protein. This table has some 19,000 distinct CDR3 sequences, 45% to 50% appearing once. Source material: CD4+ T cells from blood, cultured in vitro. These receptors originate from a human donor who had recovered from COVID-19.

Only a few counts were recorded for this clonotype. In DNA form, the CDR3 reads TGTGCCACCAGCAGAGGGGACAGTCCGTGGGGCTACACCTTC. Protein sequence: CATSRGDSPWGYTF. The rearrangement links TRBV15 to TRBJ1-2, with 7 bases matching TRBD1. The J segment lost 8 bases and the V segment lost 1 base, leaving 7 bases of the junction unmatched. CDR3 length equals 14 residues. The germline CDR1 and CDR2 sequences are LNHNV and YYDKDF (reference sequence).

The chain combines TRBV19 with TRBJ1-6; D is undetermined. CDR1 and CDR2 (germline): LNHDA, SQIVND (reference sequence). Trimming took off 7 bases at V and 8 bases at J, with 21 bases between the two ends. The CDR3 has 16 residues. For the CDR3, the DNA is TGTGCCAGTACCGAAATAGGACGGGGTGCTTATTCACCCCTCCACTTT. Encoded protein: CASTEIGRGAYSPLHF.

This clonotype was counted a few times. This chain uses TRBV6-1 with TRBJ1-2, with D unclear. Germline V gene lookup returns CDR1 MNHNS and CDR2 SASEGT. This CDR3 spans 16 amino acids. V lost 0 bases and J lost 2, with 13 bases in between. DNA for the CDR3: TGTGCCAGCAGTGAAGCCCAGAGGGCAGCCAACTATGGCTACACCTTC. It encodes CASSEAQRAANYGYTF.

This chain uses TRBV7-2 with TRBJ2-7; D gene uncertain. CDR3 size: 15 residues. Germline-derived CDR1 and CDR2 are SGHTA and FQGNSA. The ends were cut back, 5 bases at V and 3 bases at J, with 17 bases in the middle. Here the CDR3 reads CASSLRTGGYYEQYF. In nucleotides, the CDR3 is TGTGCCAGCAGCCTAAGGACGGGTGGTTACTACGAGCAGTACTTC. Full variable domain (missing parts from reference TRBV7-2 and TRBJ2-7): GAGVSQSPSNKVTEKGKDVELRCDPISGHTALYWYRQSLGQGLEFLIYFQGNSAPDKSGLPSDRFSAERTGGSVSTLTIQRTQQEDSAVYLCASSLRTGGYYEQYFGPGTRLTVT.

The gene calls are TRBV19 and TRBJ1-1; the D gene is possibly TRBD1 (5 bases). Germline assignment: CDR1 LNHDA and CDR2 SQIVND (reference sequence). This CDR3 is 14 amino acids long. V was pared by 5 bases and J by 5 bases, with 15 bases between. CDR3 sequence (DNA): TGTGCCAGTAGTGAAGCAGGGAGAGAGACTGAAGCTTTCTTT. It encodes CASSEAGRETEAFF.

V gene TRBV24-1 combines with J gene TRBJ1-4, with 7 bases that match TRBD1. Germline V lookup: CDR1 KGHDR, CDR2 SFDVKD. With V trimmed by 10 bases and J by 0 bases, 7 bases remained unmatched. The CDR3 runs to 15 residues. The chain's CDR3 is CATSSGTATNEKLFF. The CDR3 bases are TGTGCCACTTCCTCCGGGACAGCAACTAATGAAAAACTGTTTTTT.

J is TRBJ1-2 and V is TRBV7-2, with 8 positions matching TRBD1. The germline V gene encodes CDR1 SGHTA and CDR2 FQGNSA. The length of the CDR3 is 16 residues. The trim removed 4 bases at V and 1 base at J, leaving 8 bases unmatched. CDR3 protein: CASSWTGPKINYGYTF. CDR3 bases: TGTGCCAGCAGCTGGACAGGGCCTAAGATTAACTATGGCTACACCTTC.

This chain uses TRBV7-8 with TRBJ1-1; the D is unclear. The V and J ends lost 1 base and 1 base respectively, with 7 bases between them. The CDR3 is made up of 14 amino acids. Germline-derived CDR1 and CDR2 are SGHVS and FQNEAQ. CDR3 DNA sequence: TGTGCCAGCAGCTTAGGTTGGGGGAACACTGAAGCTTTCTTT. This translates into CASSLGWGNTEAFF.